This T cell receptor (beta chain) was identified in a study of breast tumors, draining lymph nodes, adjacent tissues. The lymph nodes were axillary draining lymph nodes from breast cancer patients. TCRdb re-analysed the multiplex PCR reads in MiXCR, keeping a single row per CDR3 protein. The data show fewer than 300,000 distinct CDR3 sequences, about a third seen once. V lost 5 bases to trimming and J lost 2 bases, with 16 bases between them. The CDR3 spans 15 residues. Germline CDR1 LNHDA, CDR2 SQIVND (reference sequence). This clonotype was detected ten times or more. This TCR was sampled from a female donor with breast cancer. Some clones in this sample may be carry-over from other donors' samples. The V call is TRBV19, the J call TRBJ2-7, with D possibly being TRBD2 (6 bases). Sequenced: axillary lymph node tissue. CDR3 bases: TGTGCCAGTAGTCCCTTTGCCGGGACTCCCTACGAGCAGTACTTC. Residues: CASSPFAGTPYEQYF. Filled out from reference TRBV19 and TRBJ2-7, the complete variable domain reads DGGITQSPKYLFRKEGQNVTLSCEQNLNHDAMYWYRQDPGQGLRLIYYSQIVNDFQKGDIAEGYSVSREKKESFPLTVTSAQKNPTAFYLCASSPFAGTPYEQYFGPGTRLTVT.